Following are 9 T cell receptor beta chains from one sample sequenced in a study of CD8+CD57+ T cells in acquired aplastic anemia. TCR beta VDJ and CDR3 profiling used genomic DNA as template. TCRdb passed the reads through MiXCR, listing each CDR3 protein once. Among some 410,000 distinct CDR3 sequences listed, about two thirds were seen once. Input material: sorted CD4+, CD8+, or CD8+CD57+ T cells (not recorded which) from PBMCs. These receptors all stem from a human donor in good health, serving as a control.

This clonotype was observed once. This chain links TRBV29-1 with TRBJ1-5, with D maybe TRBD1 (6 bases). V shed 0 bases and J shed 5 bases, with 8 bases lying between them. The CDR3 consists of 13 residues. CDR1 and CDR2 (germline): SQVTM, ANQGSEA. The CDR3, as DNA: TGCAGCGTTGAAGAAGGGGGGGATCAGCCCCAGCATTTT. This sequence encodes CSVEEGGDQPQHF.

This clonotype was found a few times. The rearrangement joins TRBV9 to TRBJ1-1, with D uncertain. CDR1 and CDR2 (germline): SGDLS, YYNGEE. Trimming cost V 0 bases and J 1 base, with 10 bases left between them. This CDR3 is 15 amino acids long. The CDR3 loop reads CASSVAPNRNTEAFF. In DNA, the CDR3 is TGTGCCAGCAGCGTAGCTCCCAACAGGAACACTGAAGCTTTCTTT.

CDR3 in DNA: TGTGCCAGCAGGGCATCCGGGACCGACGGCTCACCCCTCCACTTT. This gives the protein CASRASGTDGSPLHF. V is TRBV12-3 or TRBV12-4 and J is TRBJ1-6; a weak D match, TRBD1 (5 bases). This CDR3 region has 15 residues. Trimming removed 6 bases from V and 10 bases from J, with 19 bases in between.

At least ten counts were recorded for this clonotype. The chain couples TRBV20-1 to TRBJ1-5, with D uncertain. From germline, CDR1 is DFQATT and CDR2 SNEGSKA (reference sequence). There are 16 residues in the CDR3. V lost 0 bases and J lost 1, with 13 bases in between. CDR3 in DNA: TGCAGTGCTAGAGATCCAGATAGGCTGAGCAATCAGCCCCAGCATTTT. Its translation: CSARDPDRLSNQPQHF.

This sequence joins TRBV7-2 and TRBJ2-1; D is perhaps TRBD1 (6 bases). Trimming took 7 bases from V and 8 from J, leaving 15 bases between them. CDR3 length: 13 amino acids. Germline lookup yields CDR1 SGHTA and CDR2 FQGNSA. The DNA for the CDR3 is TGTGCCAGCACGGCATACAGGGTCCATGAGCAGTTCTTC. Translation gives CASTAYRVHEQFF.

J is TRBJ2-2 and V is TRBV7-9; TRBD1 matches at 7 bases. Germline CDR1 is SEHNR and CDR2 is FQNEAQ (reference sequence). The CDR3 has 15 amino acids. V shed 5 bases and J 17 bases; nucleotides not matched to a gene: 20. Here the CDR3 DNA reads TGTGCCAGCAGCAGACGACAGGGAATATCGCGACACCTTTTTTTT. This encodes CASSRRQGISRHLFF.

This clonotype was recorded at least ten times. This chain connects TRBV27 to TRBJ1-5, with D tentatively TRBD1 (6 bases). V was cut by 5 bases and J by 3 bases, with 11 bases left in between. The CDR3 is 14 residues long. Germline values: CDR1 MNHEY, CDR2 SMNVEV (reference sequence). The CDR3 region is CASSPRDNNQPQHF. CDR3 sequence (DNA): TGTGCCAGCAGTCCCCGGGACAACAATCAGCCCCAGCATTTT.

Of note for this clonotype: At one end the junction does not follow the germline gene, possibly because of a read error. This chain joins TRBV2 and TRBJ2-1; tentatively, D is TRBD1 (6 bases). The CDR3 is 15 amino acids. Germline values: CDR1 SNHLY, CDR2 FYNNEI. The CDR3 loop is CASRSTGSRYHPQLF. CDR3 bases: TGTGCCAGCAGATCAACAGGGTCACGCTACCATCCCCAGCTTTTT. The full variable domain, rest sourced from reference TRBV2 and TRBJ2-1, is EPEVTQTPSHQVTQMGQEVILRCVPISNHLYFYWYRQILGQKVEFLVSFYNNEISEKSEIFDDQFSVERPDGSNFTLKIRSTKLEDSAMYFCASRSTGSRYHPQLFGPGTRLTVL.

Note on this clonotype: No conserved phenylalanine or tryptophan is present at the end of the CDR3, so a read error is the likely explanation. The DNA is omitted, as the CDR3 cannot be located on it reliably, and the CDR3 follows TCRdb's listing. The chain combines TRBV19 with TRBJ2-5; the tabulated D call, TRBD2, remains unverified against the DNA. The germline V gene encodes CDR1 LNHDA and CDR2 SQIVND (reference sequence). Counting both end residues, the CDR3 totals 15 amino acids. This CDR3 is CASSIAEVSPLHFGN.